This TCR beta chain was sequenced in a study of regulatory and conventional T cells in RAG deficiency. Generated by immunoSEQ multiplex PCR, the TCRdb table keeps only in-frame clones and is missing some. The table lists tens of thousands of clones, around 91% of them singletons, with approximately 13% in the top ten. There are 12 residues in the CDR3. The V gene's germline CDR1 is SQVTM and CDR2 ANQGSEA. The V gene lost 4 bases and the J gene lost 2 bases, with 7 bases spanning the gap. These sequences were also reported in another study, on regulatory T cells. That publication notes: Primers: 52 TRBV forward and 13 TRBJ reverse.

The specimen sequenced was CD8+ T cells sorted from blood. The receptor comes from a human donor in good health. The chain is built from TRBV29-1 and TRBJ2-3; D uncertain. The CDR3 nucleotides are TGCAGCGTTGGAGGCGCCACAGATACGCAGTATTTT. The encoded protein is CSVGGATDTQYF.